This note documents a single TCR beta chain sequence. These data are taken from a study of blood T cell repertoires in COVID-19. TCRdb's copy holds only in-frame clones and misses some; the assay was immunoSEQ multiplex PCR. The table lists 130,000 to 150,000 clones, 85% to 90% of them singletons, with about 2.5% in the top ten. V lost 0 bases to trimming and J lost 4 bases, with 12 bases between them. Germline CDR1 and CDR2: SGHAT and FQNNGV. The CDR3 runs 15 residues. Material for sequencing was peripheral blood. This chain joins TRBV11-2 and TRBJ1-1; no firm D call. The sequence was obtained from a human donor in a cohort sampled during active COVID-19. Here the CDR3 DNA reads TGTGCCAGCAGCTTAGAGGCGGTCAGACGCACTGAAGCTTTCTTT. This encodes CASSLEAVRRTEAFF.